This entry concerns a single T cell receptor beta chain. The authors prepared the TCRbeta library with unique molecular identifiers. TCRdb processed the PCR reads anew with MiXCR; each CDR3 protein has one entry. The table has 350,000 to 450,000 distinct CDR3 sequences, less than 15% seen once; the top ten hold roughly 4.3%. The source of the sample is a study of T-cell reconstitution after alpha-beta-depleted transplantation in children. V was cut by 5 bases and J by 6 bases, with 13 bases left in between. The CDR3 spans 13 residues. From germline, CDR1 is SGHVS and CDR2 FQNEAQ. This clonotype originated in a human donor who donated a stem cell graft to a child with Fanconi anemia. V and J are TRBV7-8 and TRBJ1-1, with a tentative D call TRBD1 (6 bases). Sequences were derived from PBMCs, sampled from the stem cell graft. The CDR3 region has the DNA TGTGCCAGCAGCCCACAGGGAGCCGCTGAAGCTTTCTTT. It yields the protein CASSPQGAAEAFF.